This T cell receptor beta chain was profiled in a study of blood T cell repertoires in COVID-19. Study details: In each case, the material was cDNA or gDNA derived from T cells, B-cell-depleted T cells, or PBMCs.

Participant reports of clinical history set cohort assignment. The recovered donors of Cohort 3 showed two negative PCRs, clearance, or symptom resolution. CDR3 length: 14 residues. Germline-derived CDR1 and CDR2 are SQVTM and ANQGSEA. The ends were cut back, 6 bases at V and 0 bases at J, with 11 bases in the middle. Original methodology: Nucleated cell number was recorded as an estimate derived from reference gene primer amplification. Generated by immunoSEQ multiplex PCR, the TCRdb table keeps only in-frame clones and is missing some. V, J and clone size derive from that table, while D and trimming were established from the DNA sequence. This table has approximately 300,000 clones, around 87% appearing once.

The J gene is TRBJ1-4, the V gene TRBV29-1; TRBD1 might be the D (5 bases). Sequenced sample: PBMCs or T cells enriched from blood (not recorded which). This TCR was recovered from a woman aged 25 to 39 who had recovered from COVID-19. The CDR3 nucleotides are TGCAGCGTGGGTGACAGAGCAACTAATGAAAAACTGTTTTTT. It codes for CSVGDRATNEKLFF.